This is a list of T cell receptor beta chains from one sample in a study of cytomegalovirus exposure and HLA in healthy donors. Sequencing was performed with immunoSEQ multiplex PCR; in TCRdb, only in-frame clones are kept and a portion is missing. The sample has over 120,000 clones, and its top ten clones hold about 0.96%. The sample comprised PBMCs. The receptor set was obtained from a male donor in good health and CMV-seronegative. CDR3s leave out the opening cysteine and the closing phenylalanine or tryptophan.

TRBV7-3	ASSSGGNTEAF
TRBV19	ASRLGQQETQY
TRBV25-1	ASSKGTGGYQETQY
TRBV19	ASGPGTGAYEQY
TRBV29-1	SVAQGGADTQY
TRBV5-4	ASSLTSGGGEQF
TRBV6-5	ASRPDRAPSREY
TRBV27	ASNLSGRRTDTQY
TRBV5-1	ASSLSGIVYTEAF
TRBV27	ASGRGISTDTQY
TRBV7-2	ASSFGQGAFGAEQY
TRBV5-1	ASSLRTSGVTDTQY
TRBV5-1	ASSLGGGGSTEAF
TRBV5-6	ASSLVAGVFHNEQF
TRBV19	ATLGQTGYT
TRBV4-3	ASSPGTGSTEAF
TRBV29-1	SAGGGYT
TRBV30	AWKGRSETQY
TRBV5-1	ASSFGGSSYNEQF
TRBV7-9	ASSAGTSGSSGYEQY
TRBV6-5	ASSYRGGVGSEKLF
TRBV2	ASSGQLNYGYT
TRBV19	ASTLGQFNYGYT
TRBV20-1	SASPGNEQF
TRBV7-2	ASSFRSTGGEKLF
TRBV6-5	ASRIQRDNEQF
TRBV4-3	ASSQDQTGNSGNTIY
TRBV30	AWRRQGDAF
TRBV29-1	SVATSQETQY
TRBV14	ASSLAAGGNSPLH
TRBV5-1	ASSLDVGSVDGYT
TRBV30	AWRPKASGRWELF
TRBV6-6	ASSRTGGIETQY
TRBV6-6	ASSSREVGNQPQH
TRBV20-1	SAPLAGTQY